The entry below gives a single TCR beta chain sequence along with its context. Its antigen is currently unknown. The record originates from a study of shared clonotypes between healthy human individuals. General study results and limits: Donors were few, which limited the genetic and exposure-history diversity represented. Sample collection involved blood only; tissue repertoires are likely different.

The germline V and J ends were trimmed by 0 bases and 1 base, with 7 bases remaining between them. The length of the CDR3 is 14 residues. From germline, CDR1 is SGHDT and CDR2 YYEEEE. It was about 210 ng DNA, about 30,000 T cell genomes, that sorted-subset replicate PCRs used. The repertoire was sequenced with immunoSEQ multiplex PCR; TCRdb's copy has only in-frame clones and lacks some. The data contain roughly 2.2 million clones, approximately 95% of them seen just once; the ten biggest clones take up 0.39%. This clonotype originated in a man aged 18-30 years in good health. Some clones in this sample may be carry-over from other donors' samples. The V call is TRBV5-6, the J call TRBJ1-2; D gene ambiguous. The sequenced material came from naive CD4+ T cells from PBMCs. Specified subset: CD45RA+ positively selected. The CDR3, as DNA: TGTGCCAGCAGCTTGGCCGTGGGTAACTATGGCTACACCTTC. It yields the protein CASSLAVGNYGYTF.